A single sample is the source of the 12 T cell receptor beta chains below, sequenced in a study of molecular identifiers for immune sequencing clone quantification. TCRdb passed the PCR reads through MiXCR, listing each CDR3 protein once. Of approximately 500,000 distinct CDR3 sequences in the sample, about a fifth were seen once. The sequenced sample was naive CD8+ T cells from blood, with Jurkat cell RNA spiked in. Subset specified: FACS-sorted CD8+CD4-CCR7+CD45RA+ naive T cells. All receptors derive from a human donor in good health. Some libraries in this study had Jurkat cell RNA spiked in.

This clonotype was detected ten times or more. The genes are TRBV7-9 and TRBJ1-5; 7 bases fit TRBD1. J lost 1 base, V lost 5 bases, and 5 bases had no gene match. The CDR3 runs 15 residues. Germline CDR1 reads SEHNR; CDR2 reads FQNEAQ (reference sequence). This chain's CDR3 is CASSTDRESNQPQHF. The CDR3 DNA reads as TGTGCCAGCAGCACAGACAGGGAGAGCAATCAGCCCCAGCATTTT.

A note on this clonotype: A much more abundant neighbour one base away suggests this may be a read error. The rearrangement links TRBV20-1 to TRBJ1-2; D remains unclear. V lost 5 bases and J 1 base, leaving 11 bases between the germline ends. Germline V gives CDR1 DFQATT, CDR2 SNEGSKA (reference sequence). The CDR3 has 13 residues. The CDR3 coding sequence is TGCAGTGCTCCAGAGACATATAACTATGGCTACACCTTC. Its protein is CSAPETYNYGYTF.

Comment on this clonotype: The junction does not match germline at one end; this may be a read error. This chain uses TRBV6-5 with TRBJ1-5; D is perhaps TRBD1 (6 bases). The CDR3 contains 18 residues. CDR1 and CDR2 (germline): MNHEY, SVGAGI. The CDR3: CANSLGWGARSGNQPQHF. CDR3 nucleotide sequence: TGTGCCAACAGTTTGGGTTGGGGGGCCCGGTCGGGCAATCAGCCCCAGCATTTT.

This clonotype was seen a few times. The genes are TRBV5-8 and TRBJ1-2, with 8 bases identical to TRBD1. Looked up from germline, CDR1 is SGHTS and CDR2 is YDEGEE. V lost 3 bases and J lost 2; bases outside the gene matches: 12. This CDR3 contains 17 residues. In DNA, the CDR3 is TGTGCCAGCAGCTCGCCGATGACAGGGGAATACAACTATGGCTACACCTTC. It encodes CASSSPMTGEYNYGYTF.

This clonotype was detected many times. This chain links TRBV4-3 with TRBJ2-3, with a possible D match to TRBD1 (6 bases). The CDR3 is made up of 16 amino acids. V was cut by 4 bases and J by 2 bases, with 16 bases left in between. Germline V gives CDR1 LGHNA, CDR2 YSLEER. CDR3 amino acids: CASSLDRLSFTDTQYF. CDR3 sequence (DNA): TGCGCCAGCAGCCTGGACAGACTATCCTTCACAGATACGCAGTATTTT.

In its sample, this clonotype was seen a few times. The chain joins TRBV7-9 to TRBJ2-7; 7 bases map to TRBD1. Germline values: CDR1 SEHNR, CDR2 FQNEAQ (reference sequence). The CDR3 has 15 amino acids. J lost 3 bases, V lost 6 bases, and 11 bases had no gene match. The CDR3 DNA follows: TGTGCCAGCAGATCCTTGAGGGACAGCTACTACGAGCAGTACTTC. Protein product: CASRSLRDSYYEQYF.

The chain joins TRBV7-9 to TRBJ2-1; the D gene is possibly TRBD2 (7 bases). The V gene's germline CDR1 is SEHNR and CDR2 FQNEAQ (reference sequence). CDR3 length equals 15 residues. V lost 5 bases and J lost 5, with 16 bases in between. The DNA for the CDR3 is TGTGCCAGCAGCCCCGACGCGGGGGCGGACAATGAGCAGTTCTTC. This codes for CASSPDAGADNEQFF.

The chain uses TRBV10-3 and TRBJ2-7, with TRBD2 matching 11 bases. The V and J ends lost 4 bases and 2 bases, in that order; junction bases with no gene match: 1. Germline lookup yields CDR1 ENHRY and CDR2 SYGVKD. The CDR3 contains 14 residues. The CDR3 DNA follows: TGTGCCATCAGTGGACTAGCGGGAACCTACGAGCAGTACTTC. As protein: CAISGLAGTYEQYF.

The chain links TRBV14 to TRBJ1-1; D gene ambiguous. Germline lookup yields CDR1 SGHDN and CDR2 FVKESK. Trimming removed 0 bases at V and 8 bases at J, with 10 bases between. This CDR3 contains 13 residues. In nucleotides, the CDR3 is TGTGCCAGCAGCCAAGATCTTTTAAGGGAAGCTTTCTTT. Translation gives CASSQDLLREAFF.

This clonotype was counted ten times or more. The chain uses TRBV7-9 and TRBJ1-5; D unclear. Germline lookup yields CDR1 SEHNR and CDR2 FQNEAQ (reference sequence). Trimming shortened V by 0 bases and J by 5 bases, and 8 bases separated the two germline ends. The CDR3 length is 14 residues. CDR3 nucleotides: TGTGCCAGCAGCTTAGCGATCGGGGATCAGCCCCAGCATTTT. It yields the protein CASSLAIGDQPQHF.

This clonotype was picked up many times. The CDR3 protein is CASSAEYTDTQYF. In nucleotides, the CDR3 is TGTGCCAGCAGTGCGGAGTATACAGATACGCAGTATTTT. V and J are TRBV2 and TRBJ2-3; no clear D gene. Trimming took 4 bases from V and 3 from J, leaving 8 bases between them. Germline CDR1 SNHLY, CDR2 FYNNEI. The CDR3 is made up of 13 amino acids.

V gene TRBV21-1 combines with J gene TRBJ2-7. TRBV21-1 is annotated as a pseudogene. The CDR3 extends over 11 amino acids. Written as DNA, the CDR3 is TGTGCCAGCAGCACCAAGTACGAGCAGTACTTC. Protein product: CASSTKYEQYF.